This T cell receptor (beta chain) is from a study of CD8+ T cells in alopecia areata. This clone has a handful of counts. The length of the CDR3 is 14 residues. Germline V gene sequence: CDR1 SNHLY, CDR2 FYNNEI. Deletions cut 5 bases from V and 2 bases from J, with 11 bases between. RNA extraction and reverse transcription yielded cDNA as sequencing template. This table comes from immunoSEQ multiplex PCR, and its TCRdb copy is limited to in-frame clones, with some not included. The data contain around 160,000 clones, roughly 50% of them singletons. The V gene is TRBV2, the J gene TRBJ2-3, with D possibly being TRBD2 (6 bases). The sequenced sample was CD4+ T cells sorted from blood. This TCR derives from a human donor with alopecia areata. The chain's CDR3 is CASSRLVTTDTQYF. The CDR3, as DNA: TGTGCCAGCAGTCGACTAGTCACCACAGATACGCAGTATTTT.